This TCR beta chain came from a study of blood T cells in healthy people across ages. Regarding the study as a whole: Aged donors had fewer naive CD4+ cells and lower diversity than long-lived donors. Underestimates were what the diversity estimates from one million T cells were considered to be.

The CDR3 runs to 17 residues. Germline-derived CDR1 and CDR2 are SGHAT and FQNNGV. Trimming stripped 1 base from V and 2 bases from J, with 18 bases between. Donors were systemically healthy Caucasian individuals from Russia aged 6 to 90 years. Through a sample-barcoded 5' primer and a J-beta primer mix, a second PCR was run for 7 to 11 cycles. Each cDNA was tagged by a template-switch adaptor containing 12 random nucleotides. TCRdb redid the calling of the 5' RACE reads with MiXCR, one entry per CDR3 protein. This sample carries 920,000 or so distinct CDR3 sequences, around 43% of them seen once, and the ten largest clones take approximately 20%. Regarding this clonotype: Antigen: not known.

The receptor's source is a woman aged 55 to 70 in good health. The chain has TRBV11-2 and TRBJ2-7; TRBD1 is a possible D gene (5 bases). Sequencing was carried out using blood. CDR3 sequence (DNA): TGTGCCAGCAGCTTAGTCTTGATCATGGACAAGCCCTACGAGCAGTACTTC. Its protein product is CASSLVLIMDKPYEQYF.